This T cell receptor (beta chain) was recorded in a study of cytomegalovirus exposure and HLA in healthy donors. Trimming cost V 4 bases and J 8 bases, with 31 bases left between them. The V gene's germline CDR1 is SGDLS and CDR2 YYNGEE. The CDR3 runs 19 residues. 13 Jbeta primers and 60 Vbeta primers were used for the PCR. The protocol was immunoSEQ multiplex PCR, while the TCRdb copy is restricted to in-frame clones and leaves out a portion. Of approximately 170,000 clones in the sample, about 77% were seen once. The source of this sequence is a man aged 18 to 30 in good health and CMV-seropositive. Specimen: PBMCs. This sequence joins TRBV9 and TRBJ2-1, with D maybe TRBD2 (7 bases). The CDR3 region has the DNA TGTGCCAGCAGCACCCCCCGGGGGGTGGGTGGGGGGGCGAACCATGAGCAGTTCTTC. Translating it yields CASSTPRGVGGGANHEQFF.